This T cell receptor (beta chain) was obtained from a study of blood T cell repertoires in COVID-19. CDR3 length: 16 amino acids. The authors' processing: Reference gene primer amplification yielded estimated nucleated cell counts. This table comes from immunoSEQ multiplex PCR, and its TCRdb copy is limited to in-frame clones, with some not included. V, J and clone size derive from that table, while D and trimming were established from the DNA sequence. The sample contains 100,000 to 120,000 clones, approximately 79% of which appear only once. The V call is TRBV21-1, the J call TRBJ2-3; TRBD2 is the table's D call and was not checked against the DNA. TRBV21-1 is designated a pseudogene. The TCR comes from a woman aged 80 or over with active or convalescent COVID-19. Material for sequencing was peripheral blood. The CDR3 coding sequence is TGTGCCAGCAGCAAAGGGGTCAGAGGCGAGACAGATACGCAGTATTTT. This translates into CASSKGVRGETDTQYF.